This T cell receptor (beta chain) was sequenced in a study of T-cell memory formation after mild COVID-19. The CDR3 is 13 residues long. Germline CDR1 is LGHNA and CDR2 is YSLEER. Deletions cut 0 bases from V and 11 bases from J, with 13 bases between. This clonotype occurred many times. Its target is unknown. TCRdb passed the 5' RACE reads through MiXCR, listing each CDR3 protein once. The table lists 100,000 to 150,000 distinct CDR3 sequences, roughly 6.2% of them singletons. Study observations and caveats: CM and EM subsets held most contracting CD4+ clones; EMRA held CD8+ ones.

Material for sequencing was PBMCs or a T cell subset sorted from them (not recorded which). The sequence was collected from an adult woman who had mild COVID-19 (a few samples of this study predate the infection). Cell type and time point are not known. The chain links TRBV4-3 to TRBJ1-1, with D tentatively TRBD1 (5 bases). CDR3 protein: CASSQEVARVAFF. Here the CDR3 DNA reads TGCGCCAGCAGCCAAGAAGTTGCCAGGGTTGCTTTCTTT.